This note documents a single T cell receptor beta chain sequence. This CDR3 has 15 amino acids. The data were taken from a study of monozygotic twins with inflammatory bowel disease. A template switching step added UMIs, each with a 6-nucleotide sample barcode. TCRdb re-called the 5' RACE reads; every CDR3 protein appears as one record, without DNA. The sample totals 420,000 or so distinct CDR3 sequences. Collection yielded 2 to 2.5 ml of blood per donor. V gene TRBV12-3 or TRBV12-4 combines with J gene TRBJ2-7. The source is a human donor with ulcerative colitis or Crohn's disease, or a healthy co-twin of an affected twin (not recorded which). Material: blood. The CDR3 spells CASSFGGTDSYEQYF.